This is a list of T cell receptor beta chains from one sample in a study of T cells in Graves' hyperthyroidism and ophthalmopathy. TCRdb called the multiplex PCR reads again in MiXCR, with one record for every CDR3 protein. The data show some 400,000 distinct CDR3 sequences, 19% seen once. Sequenced material: blood. The receptors come from a woman between 18 and 30 years old with Graves' hyperthyroidism. Each CDR3 is given with its conserved first and last residue. The D gene is left open where the match is weak. Only some rows state a clone size, as once, few, many or a class for expanded clones.

>TRBJ1-2|many|13|TRBD1|TRBV28
CASSRTGVGGYTF
TGTGCCAGCAGTCGGACAGGGGTTGGTGGCTACACCTTC
>TRBJ1-1|many|14|.|TRBV6-5
CASSSAQTNTEAFF
TGTGCCAGCAGTTCAGCCCAGACGAACACTGAAGCTTTCTTT
>TRBJ2-3|many|14|TRBD2|TRBV30
CASSSGDSTDTQYF
TGTGCCTCGTCTAGCGGGGACAGCACAGATACGCAGTATTTT
>TRBJ1-3|many|15|.|TRBV3-1
CASSPQGARGNTIYF
TGTGCCAGCAGCCCACAGGGCGCCCGTGGAAACACCATATATTTT
>TRBJ2-2|.|15|.|TRBV7-3
CASSLMQGIGGELFF
TGTGCCAGCAGCTTAATGCAGGGGATCGGCGGGGAGCTGTTTTTT
>TRBJ1-2|.|13|.|TRBV12-3/TRBV12-4
CASSLAQHYGYTF
TGTGCCAGCAGTTTAGCACAGCACTATGGCTACACCTTC
>TRBJ1-5|many|12|.|TRBV20-1
CSARDMGQPQHF
TGCAGTGCTAGGGACATGGGGCAGCCCCAGCATTTT
>TRBJ2-2|few|16|TRBD1|TRBV28
CASTPGGQGNTGELFF
TGTGCCAGCACCCCCGGGGGACAGGGGAACACCGGGGAGCTGTTTTTT
>TRBJ2-5|many|13|.|TRBV2
CASSEELEETQYF
TGTGCCAGCAGTGAAGAACTAGAAGAGACCCAGTACTTC
>TRBJ1-6|many|13|.|TRBV2
CASISEVGSPLHF
TGTGCCAGCATTTCGGAGGTTGGGTCACCCCTCCACTTT